This record covers a single T cell receptor beta chain. Its antigen is unidentified. The study ran its PCR with 60 Vbeta and 13 Jbeta primers. Only in-frame clones appear in the TCRdb table, and some are missing; sequencing was by immunoSEQ multiplex PCR. The table includes some 250,000 clones, around 80% detected once. Germline V gives CDR1 SGHTA, CDR2 FQGNSA. There are 13 residues in the CDR3. The ends lost 7 bases at V and 9 bases at J; junction bases unmatched: 7. This record belongs to a study of cytomegalovirus exposure and HLA in healthy donors. Study summary: An earlier analysis identified 120 million or so unique TCR beta sequences in some 170 million T cells.

Study observations and caveats: Cytomegalovirus association was listed for 150 or so TCR beta chains.

This clonotype was obtained from a woman between 40 and 50 years old in good health and CMV-seropositive. Sequenced sample: PBMCs. The J gene is TRBJ2-7, the V gene TRBV7-2, with 12 bases aligning to TRBD2. As DNA, the CDR3 is TGTGCCAGCACTACTAGCGGGAGGTTTAGGCAGTACTTC. This gives the protein CASTTSGRFRQYF.